These T cell receptor beta chains were read from a single sample in a study of blood T cell repertoires in COVID-19. This table comes from immunoSEQ multiplex PCR, and its TCRdb copy is limited to in-frame clones, with some not included. The repertoire consists of about 310,000 clones, with approximately 89% occurring once and the leading ten covering roughly a tenth. The sample comprised PBMCs or T cells enriched from blood (not recorded which). The receptors come from a woman aged 35 to 49 who had recovered from COVID-19. Both conserved end residues are part of each CDR3. D genes are given only for firm matches. Rows may omit the clone size; those that give it use once, few, many or a size class.

>TRBV4-3|-|TRBD2|TRBJ2-3
TGCGCCAGCAGCCTTTCGACGGGACTAGCGGGGAACACAGATACGCAGTATTTT
CASSLSTGLAGNTDTQYF
>TRBV3-1/TRBV3-2|-|TRBD1|TRBJ1-5
TGTGCCAGCAGCGTGGGACAGTTTGGCCAGCCCCAGCATTTT
CASSVGQFGQPQHF
>TRBV11-3|-|-|TRBJ2-1
TGTGCCAGCAGCCCCACATGGGGCAACAATGAGCAGTTCTTC
CASSPTWGNNEQFF
>TRBV15|-|TRBD1|TRBJ1-5
TGTGCCACCAGCAGAGATAGGGCAGGGGGTCAGCCCCAGCATTTT
CATSRDRAGGQPQHF
>TRBV28|-|-|TRBJ1-5
TGTGCCAGCAGGCGTTCAGGGGAGAATCAGCCCCAGCATTTT
CASRRSGENQPQHF
>TRBV6-5|-|-|TRBJ2-5
TGTGCCAGCAGTTACTCGAACTCGCTAGAGACCCAGTACTTC
CASSYSNSLETQYF
>TRBV4-2|-|TRBD2|TRBJ2-1
TGTGCCAGCTCTACACTAGCGGACAATGAGCAGTTCTTC
CASSTLADNEQFF
>TRBV9|-|-|TRBJ2-1
TGTGCCAGCAGCGTCCGGGGCTCCTACAATGAGCAGTTCTTC
CASSVRGSYNEQFF
>TRBV5-1|-|TRBD1|TRBJ1-5
TGCGCCAGCAGCTTGGCGGGACAGTCCGATCAGCCCCAGCATTTT
CASSLAGQSDQPQHF
>TRBV5-1|-|TRBD2|TRBJ2-7
TGCGCCAGCGTAAAACCTAGCGGGGGGGCAGGGTACGAGCAGTACTTC
CASVKPSGGAGYEQYF
>TRBV11-3|-|-|TRBJ2-3
TGTGCCAGCAGGGGACTTGCTAGCACAGATACGCAGTATTTT
CASRGLASTDTQYF
>TRBV30|-|-|TRBJ1-1
TGTGCCTGGAGGGGGGACACCATGAACACTGAAGCTTTCTTT
CAWRGDTMNTEAFF
>TRBV21-1|-|-|TRBJ2-7
TGTGCCAGCAGCAAAGAAATAGACAGGTCCTACGAGCAGTACTTC
CASSKEIDRSYEQYF
>TRBV9|-|TRBD1|TRBJ2-3
TGTGCCAGCAAGGGGACAGGGGCAGATACGCAGTATTTT
CASKGTGADTQYF
>TRBV28|-|TRBD1|TRBJ1-5
TGTGCCAGCAGTTTAAAAGGGACAGGGAGCAATCAGCCCCAGCATTTT
CASSLKGTGSNQPQHF
>TRBV6-5|-|-|TRBJ1-2
TGTGCCAGCAGGCGGGAGGGGTTGGATGGCTACACCTTC
CASRREGLDGYTF
>TRBV7-9|-|TRBD1|TRBJ1-2
TGTGCCAGCAGCTTAGGGACAGGGCTACGATTTTCCTATGGCTACACCTTC
CASSLGTGLRFSYGYTF
>TRBV30|-|TRBD1|TRBJ2-5
TGTGCCTGGAGAGAGACAGGGGGCAGGGAGACCCAGTACTTC
CAWRETGGRETQYF
>TRBV27|-|-|TRBJ1-2
TGTGCCAGCAGTTTAGGGCCCTCTAACTATGGCTACACCTTC
CASSLGPSNYGYTF
>TRBV29-1|few|-|TRBJ1-1
TGCAGCGTTGAGTTCCTCACTGAAGCTTTCTTT
CSVEFLTEAFF
>TRBV4-3|-|-|TRBJ2-6
TGCGCCAGCAGCCAAGAGGGGGCCAACACTGGGGCCAACGTCCTGACTTTC
CASSQEGANTGANVLTF
>TRBV6-6|-|TRBD1|TRBJ2-1
TGTGCCAGCAGTGCCGGACAGGACAATGAGCAGTTCTTC
CASSAGQDNEQFF
>TRBV10-3|-|TRBD2|TRBJ2-7
TGTGCCCACTGGGCGGGGGGTGCCTACGAGCAGTACTTC
CAHWAGGAYEQYF
>TRBV27|-|-|TRBJ2-7
TGTGCCAGCAGTTTATACGGGGGTAACTACGAGCAGTACTTC
CASSLYGGNYEQYF
>TRBV6-5|few|-|TRBJ2-1
TGTGCCAGCAGTTCCCTCCTGGGGCAAAGTGAGCAGTTCTTC
CASSSLLGQSEQFF
>TRBV12-5|-|TRBD1|TRBJ1-2
TGTGCTAGTGGTGGGACAGGGAGCTATGGCTACACCTTC
CASGGTGSYGYTF
>TRBV28|-|-|TRBJ2-6
TGTGCCAGCAAGGACAGCGCTGGGGCCAACGTCCTGACTTTC
CASKDSAGANVLTF
>TRBV11-2|-|-|TRBJ2-7
TGTGCCAGCAGCTTAGCGGGTGAGCAGTACTTC
CASSLAGEQYF
>TRBV19|-|-|TRBJ2-7
TGTGCCAGTAGTGGGCAGGCGCGTTCCTACGAGCAGTACTTC
CASSGQARSYEQYF
>TRBV30|-|TRBD1|TRBJ2-6
TGTGCCTGGGGCGGGACAGGCGCCTCTGGGGCCAACGTCCTGACTTTC
CAWGGTGASGANVLTF
>TRBV28|-|TRBD1|TRBJ1-5
TGTGCCAGCACCCCTTGGCAGGGGGGTCAGCCCCAGCATTTT
CASTPWQGGQPQHF
>TRBV18|-|-|TRBJ1-5
TGTGCCAGCTCACCAGGGGAGTGGAATCAGCCCCAGCATTTT
CASSPGEWNQPQHF
>TRBV4-1|-|-|TRBJ2-3
TGCGCCAGCAGCCAAGCCGGGGCGGGGTCTAGCACAGATACGCAGTATTTT
CASSQAGAGSSTDTQYF
>TRBV10-2|few|-|TRBJ2-7
TGCGCCAGCAGCTCACAGGGTTCCTACGAGCAGTACTTC
CASSSQGSYEQYF
>TRBV9|-|TRBD1|TRBJ2-1
TGTGCCAGCAGCGTAAGTAGGACAGGATCCTACAATGAGCAGTTCTTC
CASSVSRTGSYNEQFF
>TRBV4-2|few|TRBD2|TRBJ2-7
TGTGCCAGCAGCCAAGATTTGACTAGCGGGAAATTAAGGAGCTACGAGCAGTACTTC
CASSQDLTSGKLRSYEQYF
>TRBV7-3|once|-|TRBJ1-2
TGTGCCAGCAGCTTAACCGGAGGAGGAGGCTACACCTTC
CASSLTGGGGYTF
>TRBV4-3|-|-|TRBJ1-5
TGCGCCAGCAGCCAAGATAGGAGGGGCGGGCAGCCCCAGCATTTT
CASSQDRRGGQPQHF
>TRBV5-6|-|TRBD1|TRBJ1-3
TGTGCCAGCAGCTCCGTGGGACAGTCCCGGGACACCATATATTTT
CASSSVGQSRDTIYF
>TRBV4-1|-|-|TRBJ2-7
TGCGCCAGCAGCACCCGGGACACCCAAGGCGGCGAGCAGTACTTC
CASSTRDTQGGEQYF
>TRBV19|-|-|TRBJ1-2
TGTGCCAGTAGTATCGGCGGTGCCTATGGCTACACCTTC
CASSIGGAYGYTF
>TRBV23-1|-|-|TRBJ1-1
TGCGCCAGCAGCACCCCCCCTTGGGGGCTTGAGGACACTGAAGCTTTCTTT
CASSTPPWGLEDTEAFF